Listed here are 9 T cell receptor beta chains from one sample, sequenced in a study of T cell responses to AZD1222 COVID-19 vaccine. The repertoire was sequenced with immunoSEQ multiplex PCR; TCRdb's copy has only in-frame clones and lacks some. Altogether some 150,000 clones are present, approximately 91% being singletons, with the ten largest covering about 7%. The sequencing here drew on peripheral blood, taken after recovery from COVID-19. These receptors all come from an adult who had recovered from COVID-19.

The rearrangement joins TRBV2 to TRBJ1-2; TRBD1 might be the D (5 bases). The CDR3 totals 13 residues. Germline V gives CDR1 SNHLY, CDR2 FYNNEI. V gave up 3 bases and J gave up 7 bases, with 12 bases separating them. The CDR3 DNA reads TGTGCCAGCAGTGATACGGGACTCACTGGCTACACCTTC. Translation gives CASSDTGLTGYTF.

In this sample, this clone turned up a few times. The rearrangement uses TRBV20-1 and TRBJ2-7, with TRBD2 identical over 8 bases. The CDR3 is 14 amino acids. J was trimmed by 2 bases and V by 3 bases; bases with no gene match: 6. Germline CDR1 DFQATT, CDR2 SNEGSKA (reference sequence). The chain's CDR3 is CSASGLAGTYEQYF. In DNA form, the CDR3 reads TGCAGTGCTAGTGGGCTAGCGGGCACCTACGAGCAGTACTTC.

The chain recombines TRBV2 with TRBJ2-6; D is undetermined. The V gene's germline CDR1 is SNHLY and CDR2 FYNNEI. The CDR3 has 14 amino acids. The ends were cut back, 5 bases at V and 2 bases at J, with 7 bases in the middle. The CDR3 is CASSPGAGANVLTF. DNA for the CDR3: TGTGCCAGCAGTCCCGGCGCTGGGGCCAACGTCCTGACTTTC.

This clone was recorded a few times. This chain joins TRBV7-9 and TRBJ1-4; D call uncertain. From germline, CDR1 is SEHNR and CDR2 FQNEAQ (reference sequence). V shed 6 bases and J shed 3 bases, with 11 bases lying between them. The CDR3 sequence is 14 residues long. The CDR3 loop is CASRPLRPNEKLFF. CDR3 bases: TGTGCCAGCAGGCCGCTGAGGCCTAATGAAAAACTGTTTTTT.

The chain couples TRBV29-1 to TRBJ2-3, with unresolved D. V lost 4 bases to trimming and J lost 4 bases, with 18 bases between them. Germline CDR1 reads SQVTM; CDR2 reads ANQGSEA. This CDR3 has 15 residues. The CDR3 coding sequence is TGCAGCGTTGGTGGAAACTCCGAGATCCCAGATACGCAGTATTTT. Translating gives CSVGGNSEIPDTQYF.

This chain uses TRBV4-3 with TRBJ1-1; 7 bases are a match to TRBD1. With V trimmed by 4 bases and J by 2 bases, 4 bases remained unmatched. This CDR3 spans 14 amino acids. Germline V gives CDR1 LGHNA, CDR2 YSLEER. The CDR3 loop reads CASSPGTANTEAFF. The CDR3 coding sequence is TGCGCCAGCAGCCCTGGGACAGCTAACACTGAAGCTTTCTTT.

The chain uses TRBV4-2 and TRBJ1-6, with D possibly matching TRBD1 (6 bases). The length of the CDR3 is 15 residues. V lost 4 bases and J lost 5, with 12 bases in between. CDR1 is LGHNA and CDR2 is YNFKEQ in the germline V gene. The CDR3 DNA is TGTGCCAGCAGCCCCCAGGACAGCGATAATTCACCCCTCCACTTT. As protein: CASSPQDSDNSPLHF.

V is TRBV1 and J is TRBJ2-3; the D call in the table, TRBD2, was not verified against the DNA. TRBV1 is shown as a pseudogene. This CDR3 contains 15 residues. CDR3 sequence: CTSSHAGLNTDTQYF. For the CDR3, the DNA is TGCACCAGCAGCCATGCGGGACTAAACACAGATACGCAGTATTTT.

The chain combines TRBV6-1 with TRBJ2-7; D call uncertain. The CDR3 consists of 15 residues. The V gene lost 1 base and the J gene lost 3 bases, with 13 bases spanning the gap. Germline V gene data show CDR1 as MNHNS and CDR2 as SASEGT. CDR3 in DNA: TGTGCCAGCAGTGAAGGGTTATTGGCAGACTACGAGCAGTACTTC. It specifies CASSEGLLADYEQYF.